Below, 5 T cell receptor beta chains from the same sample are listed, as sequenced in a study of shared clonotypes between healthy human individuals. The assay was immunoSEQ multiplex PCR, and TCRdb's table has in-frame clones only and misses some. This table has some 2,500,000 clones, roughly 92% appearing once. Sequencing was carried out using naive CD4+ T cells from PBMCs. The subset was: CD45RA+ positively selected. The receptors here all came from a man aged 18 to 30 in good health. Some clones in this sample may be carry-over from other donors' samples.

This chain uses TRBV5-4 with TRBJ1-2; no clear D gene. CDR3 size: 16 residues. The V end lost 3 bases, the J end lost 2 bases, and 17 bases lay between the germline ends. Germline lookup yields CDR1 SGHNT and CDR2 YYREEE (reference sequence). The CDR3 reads CASSSHPGNRNYGYTF. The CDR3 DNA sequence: TGTGCCAGCAGCTCTCACCCGGGAAACCGGAACTATGGCTACACCTTC.

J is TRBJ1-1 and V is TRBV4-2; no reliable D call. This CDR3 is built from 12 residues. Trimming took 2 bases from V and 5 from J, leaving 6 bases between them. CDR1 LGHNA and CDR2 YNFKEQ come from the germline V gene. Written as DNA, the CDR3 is TGTGCCAGCAGCCAATTTTCGACTGAAGCTTTCTTT. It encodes CASSQFSTEAFF.

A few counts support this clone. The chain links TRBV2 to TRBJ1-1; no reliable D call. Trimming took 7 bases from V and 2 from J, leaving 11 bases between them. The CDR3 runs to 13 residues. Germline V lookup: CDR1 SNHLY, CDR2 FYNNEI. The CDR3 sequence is CASTNEPNTEAFF. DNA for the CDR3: TGTGCCAGCACTAATGAACCAAACACTGAAGCTTTCTTT.

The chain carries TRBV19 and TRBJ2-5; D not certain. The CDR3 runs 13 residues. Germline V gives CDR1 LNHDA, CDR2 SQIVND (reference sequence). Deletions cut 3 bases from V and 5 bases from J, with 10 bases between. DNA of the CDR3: TGTGCCAGTAGTATGGTCAGCCGGGAGACCCAGTACTTC. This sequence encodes CASSMVSRETQYF.

CDR3 protein: CASSFFTSGTTDTQYF. The CDR3 nucleotides are TGCGCCAGCAGCTTCTTCACTAGCGGGACTACAGATACGCAGTATTTT. The chain couples TRBV5-1 to TRBJ2-3; 10 nucleotides match TRBD2. J lost 3 bases, V lost 2 bases, and 6 bases had no gene match. The CDR3 runs 16 residues. Germline CDR1 and CDR2: SGHRS and YFSETQ.